This record looks at one T cell receptor beta chain sequence and its context. What it recognizes is unknown. This CDR3 spans 14 amino acids. This sample stems from a study of T cell responses to AZD1222 COVID-19 vaccine. Study-wide results and caveats: The CD4 TCRs associated with vaccination extended across spike and predominated at 160-218 and 743-854. The donor group comprised mostly white British people and more females; the analysis possibly underestimated clonal diversity. Repertoire sampling was restricted to post-peak T cell response timepoints.

Sequenced by immunoSEQ multiplex PCR; TCRdb stores in-frame clones only, minus some. The sample has some 120,000 clones, 80% to 85% seen once. The chain combines TRBV21-1 with TRBJ1-6. TRBV21-1 is a recognized pseudogene. The sequence derives from an adult in good health. This material consisted of peripheral blood, taken on day 0 of AZD1222 vaccination. The CDR3 region is CAILGPSSDSPLHF. The CDR3 nucleotides are TGTGCCATTCTAGGACCGTCTAGTGATTCACCCCTCCACTTT.